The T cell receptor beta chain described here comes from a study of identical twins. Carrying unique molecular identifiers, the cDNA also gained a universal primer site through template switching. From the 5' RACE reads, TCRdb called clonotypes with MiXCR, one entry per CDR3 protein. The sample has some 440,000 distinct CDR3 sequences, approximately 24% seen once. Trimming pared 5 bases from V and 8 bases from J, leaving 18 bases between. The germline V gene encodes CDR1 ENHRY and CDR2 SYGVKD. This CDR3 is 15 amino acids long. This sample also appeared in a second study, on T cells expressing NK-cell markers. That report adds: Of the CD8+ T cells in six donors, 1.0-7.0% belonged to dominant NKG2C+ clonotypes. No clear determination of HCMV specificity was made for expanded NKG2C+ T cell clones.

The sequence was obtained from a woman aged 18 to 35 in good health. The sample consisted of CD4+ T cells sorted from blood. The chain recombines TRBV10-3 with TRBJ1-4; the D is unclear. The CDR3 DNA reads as TGTGCCATCAGTCCGGATTTACGATCAGTCGAAAAACTGTTTTTT. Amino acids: CAISPDLRSVEKLFF.